A single sample gave rise to the 4 T cell receptor beta chains below, sequenced in a study of T-cell reconstitution after alpha-beta-depleted transplantation in children. Molecular barcoding with unique molecular identifiers was used for the TCRbeta library. Each CDR3 protein gets one entry after TCRdb re-called the PCR reads with MiXCR. Among about 300,000 distinct CDR3 sequences listed, roughly 9.1% were seen once. Sequences were derived from PBMCs, sampled before TCRalphabeta/CD19-depleted stem cell transplant. These receptors all stem from a boy under three years old with acute myeloid leukemia, due to receive a stem cell transplant.

The chain links TRBV20-1 to TRBJ2-7; 8 bases agree with TRBD2. Germline loops: CDR1 DFQATT, CDR2 SNEGSKA (reference sequence). This CDR3 comprises 14 residues. With 6 bases clipped from V and 5 bases from J, the junction kept 12 bases outside the gene matches. In DNA, the CDR3 is TGCAGTGCCCTCCTTAGCGGGACAACCGACGAGCAGTACTTC. Amino acid sequence: CSALLSGTTDEQYF.

This clonotype has just a few counts. The J gene is TRBJ1-1, the V gene TRBV5-1; no clear D gene. Per germline, CDR1 SGHRS and CDR2 YFSETQ. The CDR3 has 15 residues. The V end was cut by 5 bases, the J end by 0 bases, with 14 bases between. The CDR3 DNA is TGCGCCAGCAGGCGGGCCCCCCCCATGAACACTGAAGCTTTCTTT. This codes for CASRRAPPMNTEAFF.

The sample holds many counts of this clonotype. CDR3 DNA: TGTGCCAGCAGCTTAGAACTAGCGGGGGGAGCGGAGACCCAGTACTTC. It is translated as CASSLELAGGAETQYF. The chain links TRBV7-2 to TRBJ2-5, with 12 bases aligning to TRBD2. The CDR3 is 16 residues long. Trimming removed 1 base from V and 5 bases from J; junction bases left unmatched: 5. The germline gives CDR1 SGHTA, CDR2 FQGNSA.

This chain connects TRBV5-5 to TRBJ2-7; 7 bases agree with TRBD1. V gave up 3 bases and J gave up 3 bases; unmatched junction bases: 6. The CDR3 covers 14 residues. Germline CDR1 is SGHKS and CDR2 is YYEKEE (reference sequence). The CDR3 spells CASSSYRGFYEQYF. Here the CDR3 DNA reads TGTGCCAGCAGCTCCTACAGGGGATTCTACGAGCAGTACTTC.